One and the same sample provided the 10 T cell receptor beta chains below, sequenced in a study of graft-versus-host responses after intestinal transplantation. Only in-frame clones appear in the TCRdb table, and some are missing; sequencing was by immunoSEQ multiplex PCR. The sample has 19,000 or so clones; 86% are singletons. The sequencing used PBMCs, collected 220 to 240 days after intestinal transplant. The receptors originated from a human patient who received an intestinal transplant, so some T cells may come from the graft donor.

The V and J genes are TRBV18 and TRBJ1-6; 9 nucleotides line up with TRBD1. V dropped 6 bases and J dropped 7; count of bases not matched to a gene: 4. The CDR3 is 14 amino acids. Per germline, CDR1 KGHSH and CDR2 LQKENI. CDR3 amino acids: CASSPGTGNSPLHF. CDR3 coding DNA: TGTGCCAGCTCCCCCGGGACAGGGAATTCACCCCTCCACTTT.

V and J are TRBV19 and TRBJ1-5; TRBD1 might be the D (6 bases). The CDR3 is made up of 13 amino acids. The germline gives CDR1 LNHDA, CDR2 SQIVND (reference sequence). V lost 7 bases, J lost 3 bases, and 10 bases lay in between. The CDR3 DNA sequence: TGTGCCAGTAAGGACAGCAACAATCAGCCCCAGCATTTT. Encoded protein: CASKDSNNQPQHF.

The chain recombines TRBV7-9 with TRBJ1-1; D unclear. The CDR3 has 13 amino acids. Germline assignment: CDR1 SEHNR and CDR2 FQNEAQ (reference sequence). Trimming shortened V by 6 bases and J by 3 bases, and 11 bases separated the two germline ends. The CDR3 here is CASRPDADTEAFF. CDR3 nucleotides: TGTGCCAGCAGACCGGACGCAGACACTGAAGCTTTCTTT.

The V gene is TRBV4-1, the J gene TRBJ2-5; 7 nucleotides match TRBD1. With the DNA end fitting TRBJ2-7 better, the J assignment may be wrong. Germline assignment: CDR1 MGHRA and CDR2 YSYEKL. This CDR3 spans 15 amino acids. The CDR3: CASSQGTGRSYEQYF. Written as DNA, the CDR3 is TGCGCCAGCAGCCAAGGGACAGGACGCTCCTACGAGCAGTACTTC.

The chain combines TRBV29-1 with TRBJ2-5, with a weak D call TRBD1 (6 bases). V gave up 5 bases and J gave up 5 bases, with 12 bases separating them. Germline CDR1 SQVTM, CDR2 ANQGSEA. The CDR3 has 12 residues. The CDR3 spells CSVWGQEETQYF. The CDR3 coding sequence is TGCAGCGTTTGGGGGCAGGAGGAGACCCAGTACTTC.

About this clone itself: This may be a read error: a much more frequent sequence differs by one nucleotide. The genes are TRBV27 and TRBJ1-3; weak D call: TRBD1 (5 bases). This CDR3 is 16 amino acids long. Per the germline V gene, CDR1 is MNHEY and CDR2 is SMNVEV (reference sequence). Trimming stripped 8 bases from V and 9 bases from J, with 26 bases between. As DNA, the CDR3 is TGTGCCAGCGGACCCGCGTTGGGGGGTCTTATAAGCACCATATATTTT. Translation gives CASGPALGGLISTIYF.

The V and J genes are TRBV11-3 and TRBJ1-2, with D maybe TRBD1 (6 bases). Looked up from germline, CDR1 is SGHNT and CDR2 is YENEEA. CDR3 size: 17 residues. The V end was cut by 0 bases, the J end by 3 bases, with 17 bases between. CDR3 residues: CASSLEVPGGLDYGYTF. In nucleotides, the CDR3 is TGTGCCAGCAGCTTAGAGGTTCCTGGGGGGCTCGACTATGGCTACACCTTC.

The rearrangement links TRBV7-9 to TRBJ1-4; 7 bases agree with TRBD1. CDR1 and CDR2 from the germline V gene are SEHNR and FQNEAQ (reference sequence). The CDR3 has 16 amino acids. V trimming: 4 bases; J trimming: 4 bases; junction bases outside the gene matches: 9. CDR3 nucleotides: TGTGCCAGCAGCTCGGGCAGACAGGGTTTTAATGAAAAACTGTTTTTT. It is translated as CASSSGRQGFNEKLFF.

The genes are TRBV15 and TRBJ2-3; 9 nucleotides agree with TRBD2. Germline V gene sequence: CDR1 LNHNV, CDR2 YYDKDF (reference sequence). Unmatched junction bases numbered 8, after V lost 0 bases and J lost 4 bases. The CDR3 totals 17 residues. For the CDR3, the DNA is TGTGCCACCAGCAGAGATGGAAGCGGGGGGACCGCAGATACGCAGTATTTT. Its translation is CATSRDGSGGTADTQYF. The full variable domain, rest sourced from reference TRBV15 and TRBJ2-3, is DAMVIQNPRYQVTQFGKPVTLSCSQTLNHNVMYWYQQKSSQAPKLLFHYYDKDFNNEADTPDNFQSRRPNTSFCFLDIRSPGLGDTAMYLCATSRDGSGGTADTQYFGPGTRLTVL.

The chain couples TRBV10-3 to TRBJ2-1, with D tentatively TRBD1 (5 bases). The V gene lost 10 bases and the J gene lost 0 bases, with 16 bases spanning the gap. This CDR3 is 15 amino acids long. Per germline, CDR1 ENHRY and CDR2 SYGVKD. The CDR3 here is CATANRQTSYNEQFF. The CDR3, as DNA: TGTGCCACCGCCAACCGACAGACCTCCTACAATGAGCAGTTCTTC.